This TCR beta chain was captured by sequencing in a study of blood T cells in healthy people across ages (dated by TCRdb to the mid-2010s). Context from the whole study: Template switching captured roughly one uniquely barcoded TCR beta cDNA molecule per two T cells in model experiments. Age-related changes in TCR beta repertoire diversity were measured in the study by deep sequencing normalized with unique cDNA molecular identifiers. The donors were divided into four age groups: young (average around 15 years), middle-aged (about 39), aged (roughly 60) and long-lived (roughly 82). For two donors (one aged 18 to 29 and one aged 80 or older), the study analyzed two additional independent replicas of 1 million unique cDNA reads from the same blood draw. The research as a whole found: Estimates of total diversity from one million sequenced T cells were regarded as lower bounds and underestimates. The long-lived group showed more naive CD4+ T cells, fewer expanded clones and increased TCR diversity than the aged group, suggesting age selection. Donor CMV infection status was unknown, potentially confounding age-related changes in expanded clonotypes. There was a strong correlation between observed TCR beta diversity and the percentage of naive T cells measured by flow cytometry. Because profiling used bulk unsorted PBMCs, naive and antigen-experienced compartments could not be compared conclusively. As age increased, observed TCR beta diversity per million T cells dropped in a roughly linear way, and a significant reduction was already evident by age around 41.

The library was produced with 5' RACE. Data came from an Illumina HiSeq 2500. A second PCR of about 7 to 12 cycles was run with a J-beta primer mix and a sample-barcoded 5' primer. A template-switch 5' adaptor carrying 12 random nucleotides introduced a unique molecular identifier onto each TCR beta cDNA molecule. At least 2.5 million CDR3-containing paired-end reads were obtained from each sample. First-strand cDNA was synthesized from all RNA with the Mint cDNA synthesis kit, primed by a TRBC-specific oligonucleotide. After uracil-DNA glycosylase treatment, a first 18-cycle PCR used universal primers M1SS and BC2_uni_R on all cDNA. Per the original workflow: For normalization, 1 million high-quality reads, each with a distinct molecular identifier, were randomly selected from each sample. Instead of being binned into consensus sequences, reads with shared molecular identifiers were discarded. CDR3 identification, clonotype clustering and error correction used MiTCR with a Q25 quality threshold and the strictest error-elimination algorithm. A nonparametric unseen species model with Euler transformation was used to estimate lower-bound total TCR beta diversity. Through fastp at Q25 and MiXCR, TCRdb rebuilt clones from the public reads, retaining in-frame beta chains. Rows matching on CDR3 protein sequence are summarized as one entry with the most common DNA and genes. These V and J calls are TCRdb output, not the study's own analysis. Within this sample are roughly 800,000 distinct CDR3 sequences, with under 30% of them counted one time only. 2.5% to 3.5% of the sample rests with the top ten.

Of note for this clonotype: Which antigen it targets is not known. No much larger clonotype is one base removed from it; base qualities were not supplied.

At the junction V is shortened by 2 bases and J by 1 base, with 7 bases in between. CDR1 and CDR2 are drawn from the germline V gene (reference sequence): MNHNY, SVGAGI. The CDR3 runs 14 residues from the cysteine to the phenylalanine. The CDR3 DNA has 42 bases and is translated from base 1. Donors were a few dozen systemically healthy Caucasian individuals from Russia aged roughly 6 to 90 years. Each donor gave about 9.2 milliliters of peripheral blood, drawn into EDTA-treated Vacutainer tubes. PBMCs were isolated by Ficoll-Paque density-gradient centrifugation, with at least 7 million obtained per sample. Total RNA was extracted from PBMCs with Trizol reagent, with at least 5.5 micrograms obtained per sample. For every donor, flow cytometry on a PBMC aliquot measured the percentage of naive CD45RAhigh/CD27high T cells. Separately, the same data were catalogued under a study of T cells of mothers and their children. That second report states: Nine systemically healthy Caucasian individuals served as donors, namely three mothers together with their six children. cDNA synthesis consumed the entire amount of extracted RNA, loaded at roughly 1.5 ug RNA in each 15 ul reaction. In the second PCR, sample barcodes and 2-4 random nucleotides were introduced via the M1S primer. Over 8.5 million TCR beta CDR3 reads were obtained for each mother, and some 3.1 million reads were obtained for each child. Thymic selection shapes the output of TCR recombination in a similar way in related and unrelated pairs, and inherited differences have a minor effect. Related mother-child pairs always showed normalized repertoire overlap that was slightly higher than in unrelated mother-child pairs, though the difference was never significant. No persistent microchimeric T cell clones were detected, at a sensitivity of 90 to 100 clones per million clonotypes. To look for features that set related mother-child pairs apart from unrelated individuals, the researchers ran deep NGS to compare the TCR beta repertoires of mothers and children. On average, the children were approximately 11 +/- 4 years old, while the mothers were about 37 +/- 4 years old. Libraries were sequenced on Illumina HiSeq 2000 with 100+100 nt paired-end reads after adapter ligation with NEBNext reagents. To prevent cross-contamination, the mother and child libraries were prepared a month apart and were sequenced in separate runs. Between roughly 500,000 and 2,000,000 distinct TCR beta clonotypes were identified per donor. Naive TCR beta clonotypes were estimated from low-frequency clonotypes matched to each donor's FACS-determined naive share, without sorting.

The source of this sequence is a boy younger than 18 in good health. The specimen was blood. The chain employs TRBV6-6 and TRBJ2-3; no D gene call is confident. At the DNA level, the sequence is TGTGCCAGCAGTTACGGTAGACGCACAGATACGCAGTATTTT. Its product reads: CASSYGRRTDTQYF.